This T cell receptor beta chain was observed in a study of shared clonotypes between healthy human individuals. About the study: Per-donor plates numbered three CD4 naive, three CD4 memory, two CD8 naive and one CD8 memory.

Genomic DNA of every subset was divided equally among multiple immunoSEQ plates. Some clones are missing from TCRdb's copy, which holds only in-frame ones; the method was immunoSEQ multiplex PCR. Of 2.3 million or so clones in the sample, just over 90% are singletons; the top ten hold 0.35% to 0.5%. Trimming took 0 bases from V and 0 from J; bases not matched to a gene: 2. Germline CDR1 SGHRS, CDR2 YFSETQ. The CDR3 contains 15 residues. The specimen was naive CD4+ T cells from PBMCs. Subset here: CD45RA+ positively selected. V and J are TRBV5-1 and TRBJ1-1; 7 nucleotides line up with TRBD1. The sequence was obtained from a young man in good health. Some clones in this sample may be carry-over from other donors' samples. DNA of the CDR3: TGCGCCAGCAGCTTGGGGGACAGCTTGAACACTGAAGCTTTCTTT. It yields the protein CASSLGDSLNTEAFF.